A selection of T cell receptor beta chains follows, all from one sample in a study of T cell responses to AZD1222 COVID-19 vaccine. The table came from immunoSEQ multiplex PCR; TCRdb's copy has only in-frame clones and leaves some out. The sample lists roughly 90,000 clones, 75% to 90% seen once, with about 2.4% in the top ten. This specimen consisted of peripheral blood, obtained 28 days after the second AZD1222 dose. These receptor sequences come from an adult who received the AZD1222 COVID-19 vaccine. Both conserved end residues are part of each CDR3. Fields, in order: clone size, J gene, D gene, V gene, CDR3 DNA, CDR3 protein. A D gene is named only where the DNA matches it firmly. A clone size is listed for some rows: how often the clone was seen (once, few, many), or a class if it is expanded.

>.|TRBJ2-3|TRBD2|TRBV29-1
TGCAGCGTTGTGGCTAGCGGGGGGCCCACAGATACGCAGTATTTT
CSVVASGGPTDTQYF
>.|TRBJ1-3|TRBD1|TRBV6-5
TGTGCCAGCAGCCCCTCACAGGGGGTATCGAACACCATATATTTT
CASSPSQGVSNTIYF
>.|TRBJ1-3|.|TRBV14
TGTGCCAGCAGCGGACAGGGAAACACCATATATTTT
CASSGQGNTIYF
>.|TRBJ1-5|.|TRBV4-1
TGCGCCAGCAGCCAAGATAGGCAGGGCACCTATCAGCCCCAGCATTTT
CASSQDRQGTYQPQHF
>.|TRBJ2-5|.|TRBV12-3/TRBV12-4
TGTGCCAGCAGCCTCCCCCCGGCGGAGACCCAGTACTTC
CASSLPPAETQYF
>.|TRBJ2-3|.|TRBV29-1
TGCAGCGTTGAAGATCGTAGAAGCACAGATACGCAGTATTTT
CSVEDRRSTDTQYF
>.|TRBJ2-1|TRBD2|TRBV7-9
TGTGCCAGCAGCTTAGGGGGCGGGAGATCAGACTACAATGAGCAGTTCTTC
CASSLGGGRSDYNEQFF
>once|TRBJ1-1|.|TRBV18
TGTGCCAGCTCACCACCTCCAGGGAACACTGAAGCTTTCTTT
CASSPPPGNTEAFF
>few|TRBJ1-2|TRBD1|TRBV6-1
TGTGCCAGCAGTGAACGAGGGGGCGCAGAGGGTTATGGCTACACCTTC
CASSERGGAEGYGYTF
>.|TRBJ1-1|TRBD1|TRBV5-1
TGCGCCAGCAGCCTCCCGACAGGGGGATTGAACACTGAAGCTTTCTTT
CASSLPTGGLNTEAFF
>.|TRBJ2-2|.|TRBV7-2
TGTGCCAGCAGTCAATCCTGGGTGAAGAACACCGGGGAGCTGTTTTTT
CASSQSWVKNTGELFF
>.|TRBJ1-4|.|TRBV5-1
TGCGCCAGCAGCTTGACCGGACCGGGTGAAAAACTGTTTTTT
CASSLTGPGEKLFF
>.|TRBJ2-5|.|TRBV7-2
TGTGCCAGCAGCAGATACCAAGAGACCCAGTACTTC
CASSRYQETQYF
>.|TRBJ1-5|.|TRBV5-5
TGTGCCAGCAGCTTGGGGCAGGGCGGAAGCAGCAATCAGCCCCAGCATTTT
CASSLGQGGSSNQPQHF
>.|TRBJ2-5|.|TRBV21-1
TGTGCCAGCAGCAACGGACTAGCGGGAAAGGAGACCCAGTACTTC
CASSNGLAGKETQYF
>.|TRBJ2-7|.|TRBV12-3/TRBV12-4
TGTGCCAGCAGTTTACGGACCCCACACGAGCAGTACTTC
CASSLRTPHEQYF
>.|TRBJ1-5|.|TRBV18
TGTGCCAGCTCTTATCTTCAGGATCAGCCCCAGCATTTT
CASSYLQDQPQHF
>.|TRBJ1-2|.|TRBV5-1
TGCGCCAGCAATACCGGCGCTTCTTATATACAGGACTATGGCTACACCTTC
CASNTGASYIQDYGYTF
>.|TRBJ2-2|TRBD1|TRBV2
TGTGCCAGCAGTGACAGGACAGGGGATGTCGGGGAGCTGTTTTTT
CASSDRTGDVGELFF
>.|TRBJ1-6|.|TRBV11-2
TGTGCCAGCAGCTTGGTCGGACGGAATAATTCACCCCTCCACTTT
CASSLVGRNNSPLHF
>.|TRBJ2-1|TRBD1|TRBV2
TGTGCCAGCCGAGAAAGGTACAGGGGGAATGAGCAGTTCTTC
CASRERYRGNEQFF
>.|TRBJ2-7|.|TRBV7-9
TGTGCCAGCAGCCCGCAGAGTAACTCCTACGAGCAGTACTTC
CASSPQSNSYEQYF
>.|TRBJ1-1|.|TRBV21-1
TGTGCCAGCAGCAAAGAAGGACAGGTCTACACTGAAGCTTTCTTT
CASSKEGQVYTEAFF
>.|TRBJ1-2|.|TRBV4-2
TGTGCCAGCAGCCAAGAGTGGGGGGATAACTATGGCTACACCTTC
CASSQEWGDNYGYTF
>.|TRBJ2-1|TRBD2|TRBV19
TGTGCCATCTCGCACACCGGGACTAGCGGAGAGCAGTTCTTC
CAISHTGTSGEQFF
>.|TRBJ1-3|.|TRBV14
TGTGCCAGCAGCCGAACGGACACGAGAAACACCATATATTTT
CASSRTDTRNTIYF
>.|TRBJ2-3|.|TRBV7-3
TGTGCCAGCAGCCCCCGGCCCTGGGGAACGCAGTATTTT
CASSPRPWGTQYF
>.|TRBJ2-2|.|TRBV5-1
TGCGCCAGCAGCTTGAGTAACAAGGGAGGGGAGCTGTTTTTT
CASSLSNKGGELFF
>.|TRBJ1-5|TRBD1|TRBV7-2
TGTGCCAGCAGCTTATGGGGGACAGGGGATCAGCCCCAGCATTTT
CASSLWGTGDQPQHF
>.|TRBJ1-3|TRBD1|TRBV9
TGTGCCAGCAGCCAGGGACAGGGCCACTCTGGAAACACCATATATTTT
CASSQGQGHSGNTIYF
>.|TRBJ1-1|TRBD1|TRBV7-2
TGTGCCAGCAGCACATGGACAGGGGAGTGGGCTGAAGCTTTCTTT
CASSTWTGEWAEAFF
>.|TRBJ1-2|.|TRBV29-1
TGCAGCGTTGAAGATCAGGATCTTGCCTATGGCTACACCTTC
CSVEDQDLAYGYTF
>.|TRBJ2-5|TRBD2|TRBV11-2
TGTGCCAGCAGCCCTCGACTAGCGGGGGAGACCCAGTACTTC
CASSPRLAGETQYF
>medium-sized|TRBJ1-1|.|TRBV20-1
TGCAGTGCTAGTACAGGCCGGGACACTGAAGCTTTCTTT
CSASTGRDTEAFF
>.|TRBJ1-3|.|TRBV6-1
TGTGCCAGCAGTGAAATCCAACCCTCTGGAAACACCATATATTTT
CASSEIQPSGNTIYF
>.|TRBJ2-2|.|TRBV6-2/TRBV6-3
TGTGCCAGCAGCATCACGCGGACGAACACCGGGGAGCTGTTTTTT
CASSITRTNTGELFF
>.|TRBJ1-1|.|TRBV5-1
TGCGCCAGCAGCGGCTCCCAAGAAAACACTGAAGCTTTCTTT
CASSGSQENTEAFF
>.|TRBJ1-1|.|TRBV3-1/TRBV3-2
TGTGCCAGCAGCAGGACCGGGCCGACTGAAGCTTTCTTT
CASSRTGPTEAFF
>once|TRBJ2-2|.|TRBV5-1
TGCGCCAGCAGCTCCTCCGGGGGCCGTACCGGGGAGCTGTTTTTT
CASSSSGGRTGELFF
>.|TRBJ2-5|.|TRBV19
TGTGCCACGCAAGTCGGGGAGACCCAGTACTTC
CATQVGETQYF
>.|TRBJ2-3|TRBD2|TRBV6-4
TGTGCCAGCAGTGACAGCGGGGGGGCCACAGATACGCAGTATTTT
CASSDSGGATDTQYF
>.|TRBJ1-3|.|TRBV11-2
TGTGCCAGCAGCTTAGGGGTTGGCATATATTTT
CASSLGVGIYF
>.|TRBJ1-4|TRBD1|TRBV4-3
TGCGCCAGCAGCCAAGGGGGACAGGGCCTTGCAACTAATGAAAAACTGTTTTTT
CASSQGGQGLATNEKLFF
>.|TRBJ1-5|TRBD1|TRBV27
TGTGCCAGCAGTTTGGGACAGGGAATTTATCAGCCCCAGCATTTT
CASSLGQGIYQPQHF
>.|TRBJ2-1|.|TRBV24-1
TGTGCCACCAGTGATTCCTTCCGATCAAATGAGCAGTTCTTC
CATSDSFRSNEQFF
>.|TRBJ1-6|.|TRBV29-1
TGCAGCGTCACCCAGGGTTCTAATTCACCCCTCCACTTT
CSVTQGSNSPLHF